A selection of T cell receptor beta chains follows, all from one sample in a study of T cells in localized non-small cell lung cancer. TCRdb's table, derived via immunoSEQ multiplex PCR, lists solely in-frame clones and lacks some. In the table there are tens of thousands of clones, nearly 90% of which are singletons. Sequenced here: peripheral blood, sampled before any cancer treatment. The receptor source for this set is a woman aged 40-75 years with stage I lung adenocarcinoma. Each CDR3 is given with its conserved first and last residue. Each record gives: D gene, clone size, J gene, V gene, CDR3 protein, CDR3 DNA. The D gene is left open where the match is weak. Expanded clones are given a class, and other clones once, few, many or no size at all.

.,.,TRBJ2-3,TRBV5-1,CASSLGSDTQYF,TGCGCCAGCAGCTTGGGTTCAGATACGCAGTATTTT
.,.,TRBJ2-7,TRBV5-1,CASSFSLSGYEQYF,TGCGCCAGCAGCTTCAGCCTCTCAGGCTACGAGCAGTACTTC
.,once,TRBJ1-5,TRBV6-6,CASKRTRVFNQPQHF,TGTGCCAGTAAAAGAACGAGAGTCTTCAATCAGCCCCAGCATTTT
.,.,TRBJ2-7,TRBV7-3,CASSLRQNYEQYF,TGTGCCAGCAGCCTCCGACAGAATTACGAGCAGTACTTC
.,.,TRBJ2-7,TRBV5-1,CASSFQGYYEQYF,TGCGCCAGCAGCTTCCAGGGATACTACGAGCAGTACTTC
TRBD1,.,TRBJ2-7,TRBV7-2,CASSRDRGGYEQYF,TGTGCCAGCAGCCGAGACAGGGGAGGCTACGAGCAGTACTTC
.,.,TRBJ1-1,TRBV28,CASSPYLEVNTEAFF,TGTGCCAGCAGTCCCTACCTGGAAGTGAACACTGAAGCTTTCTTT
.,.,TRBJ2-5,TRBV7-9,CASSLFTGQETQYF,TGTGCCAGCAGCTTATTCACGGGGCAAGAGACCCAGTACTTC
.,.,TRBJ1-5,TRBV9,CASSAGASNQPQHF,TGTGCCAGCAGCGCAGGGGCTAGCAATCAGCCCCAGCATTTT
TRBD1,.,TRBJ2-7,TRBV7-9,CASRTDRESSYEQYF,TGTGCCAGCAGAACCGACAGGGAGAGCTCCTACGAGCAGTACTTC
.,once,TRBJ2-2,TRBV27,CASGTINTGELFF,TGTGCCAGCGGGACAATCAACACCGGGGAGCTGTTTTTT
.,.,TRBJ2-7,TRBV7-8,CASTLVAGTYEQYF,TGTGCCAGCACCTTAGTCGCGGGAACCTACGAGCAGTACTTC
.,.,TRBJ1-1,TRBV6-1,CAGARIRGTEAFF,TGTGCTGGTGCACGGATACGGGGCACTGAAGCTTTCTTT
.,once,TRBJ2-7,TRBV28,CASSSRYEQYF,TGTGCCAGCAGTTCTCGCTACGAGCAGTACTTC
.,.,TRBJ2-1,TRBV28,CASSERVHEQFF,TGTGCCAGCAGTGAGCGGGTCCATGAGCAGTTCTTC
.,.,TRBJ1-6,TRBV7-2,CASSLVESGFPSYNSPLHF,TGTGCCAGCAGCTTGGTAGAGTCTGGGTTTCCGTCCTATAATTCACCCCTCCACTTT
.,.,TRBJ1-1,TRBV7-2,CASSLTVGNTEAFF,TGTGCCAGCAGCTTAACGGTCGGGAACACTGAAGCTTTCTTT
.,.,TRBJ2-7,TRBV27,CASSLLGRLYEQYF,TGTGCCAGCAGTTTATTAGGACGGCTCTACGAGCAGTACTTC
.,once,TRBJ1-6,TRBV4-1,CASSEPYSPLHF,TGCGCCAGCAGCGAACCCTATTCACCCCTCCACTTT
TRBD2,.,TRBJ2-3,TRBV5-4,CASSAGLAGFTDTQYF,TGTGCCAGCAGCGCTGGCCTAGCGGGGTTTACAGATACGCAGTATTTT
.,once,TRBJ2-3,TRBV2,CASSGQSTDTQYF,TGTGCCAGCAGCGGACAGTCCACAGATACGCAGTATTTT
TRBD1,.,TRBJ2-7,TRBV29-1,CSVGAGGLYEQYF,TGCAGCGTTGGGGCAGGGGGTCTGTACGAGCAGTACTTC
.,.,TRBJ1-1,TRBV2,CASSVRMGRDTEAFF,TGTGCCAGCAGTGTTAGAATGGGGAGGGACACTGAAGCTTTCTTT
TRBD2,.,TRBJ2-7,TRBV28,CASSAAGTSSYEQYF,TGTGCCAGCAGCGCGGCCGGGACTAGCTCCTACGAGCAGTACTTC
.,.,TRBJ2-5,TRBV6-6,CASSYRQETQYF,TGTGCCAGCAGTTACCGGCAAGAGACCCAGTACTTC
.,.,TRBJ2-5,TRBV4-1,CASSHPWASQETQYF,TGCGCCAGCAGCCATCCGTGGGCCTCCCAAGAGACCCAGTACTTC
.,.,TRBJ2-1,TRBV5-5,CASSLASSAYNEQFF,TGTGCCAGCAGCTTGGCGAGTTCTGCCTACAATGAGCAGTTCTTC
.,once,TRBJ2-7,TRBV4-1,CASSQEGLSNYEQYF,TGCGCCAGCAGCCAAGAAGGGCTCTCTAACTACGAGCAGTACTTC
.,.,TRBJ2-7,TRBV7-2,CASSLAYSSYEQYF,TGTGCCAGCAGCTTAGCCTACAGCTCCTACGAGCAGTACTTC
TRBD1,.,TRBJ1-2,TRBV7-3,CASSRTGNYGYTF,TGTGCCAGCAGCCGGACAGGGAACTATGGCTACACCTTC
TRBD2,.,TRBJ2-7,TRBV5-1,CASRSLAGTYEQYF,TGCGCCAGCAGATCCCTAGCGGGGACCTACGAGCAGTACTTC
TRBD1,.,TRBJ1-1,TRBV27,CASKDRGNTEAFF,TGTGCCAGCAAGGACAGGGGGAACACTGAAGCTTTCTTT
TRBD1,.,TRBJ2-7,TRBV11-2,CASSLDPRPGTGKAYEQYF,TGTGCCAGCAGCTTAGATCCCCGGCCGGGGACAGGGAAGGCCTACGAGCAGTACTTC
.,.,TRBJ1-5,TRBV6-1,CASTGGGFSNQPQHF,TGTGCCAGCACCGGAGGAGGGTTCAGCAATCAGCCCCAGCATTTT
.,.,TRBJ2-5,TRBV7-7,CASSFNGGAAAKETQYF,TGTGCCAGCAGCTTTAACGGAGGGGCGGCGGCAAAAGAGACCCAGTACTTC
TRBD1,.,TRBJ1-1,TRBV2,CASRTTGGYTEAFF,TGTGCCAGCAGGACGACAGGGGGCTACACTGAAGCTTTCTTT
.,.,TRBJ2-1,TRBV9,CASSVDPGSYNEQFF,TGTGCCAGCAGCGTAGACCCCGGCTCCTACAATGAGCAGTTCTTC
TRBD1,.,TRBJ1-2,TRBV27,CASSRGTDYGYTF,TGTGCCAGCAGTCGGGGGACAGACTATGGCTACACCTTC
.,.,TRBJ2-5,TRBV19,CASSIGSYQETQYF,TGTGCCAGTAGTATCGGTTCGTACCAAGAGACCCAGTACTTC
.,.,TRBJ1-5,TRBV6-5,CASQGKHQPQHF,TGTGCCAGCCAGGGGAAGCATCAGCCCCAGCATTTT
TRBD1,.,TRBJ1-1,TRBV9,CASSPRTGGIEAFF,TGTGCCAGCAGCCCTAGGACAGGGGGGATTGAAGCTTTCTTT
.,.,TRBJ1-2,TRBV7-9,CASSLGEPHYGYTF,TGTGCCAGCAGCCTAGGGGAGCCTCACTATGGCTACACCTTC
TRBD1,.,TRBJ2-7,TRBV28,CASSTGQGKWRTYEQYF,TGTGCCAGCAGCACCGGACAGGGGAAGTGGAGGACCTACGAGCAGTACTTC
.,.,TRBJ2-7,TRBV7-8,CASSLAGGEQYF,TGTGCCAGCAGCTTAGCGGGAGGCGAGCAGTACTTC